A single sample is the source of the 17 T cell receptor beta chains below, sequenced in a study of vaccination effects on CD4 cells after COVID-19. No antigen is known for these receptors. Some clones are missing from TCRdb's copy, which holds only in-frame ones; the method was immunoSEQ multiplex PCR. In the table there are more than 9,500 clones, roughly 70% of which are singletons. Expansion with viral peptide pools was applied to antigen-specific CD4+ T cells by the ViraFEST assay prior to sequencing. Culturing for more than 9 days preceded CD4+ T cell isolation. Participants each got two BNT162b2 or mRNA-1273 vaccine doses. Specimen: CD4+ T cells from PBMCs cultured with SARS-CoV-2 spike peptides, collected after COVID-19 vaccination. Receptors were obtained from a human donor who received a COVID-19 vaccine.

On this clone itself: The germline gene is not matched at one end of the junction; a read error may be the cause. The V gene is TRBV7-7, the J gene TRBJ2-3; perhaps TRBD1 as D (5 bases). Germline V CDR1 and CDR2: SSHAT, FNYEAQ (reference sequence). There are 15 residues in the CDR3. Here the CDR3 DNA reads TGTGCTAGCAGCTTAGGGGTCGGCTCCACAGATACGCAGTATTTT. Amino acid sequence: CASSLGVGSTDTQYF. Looking up the rest from reference TRBV7-7 and TRBJ2-3 gives the full variable domain: GAGVSQSPRYKVTKRGQDVTLRCDPISSHATLYWYQQALGQGPEFLTYFNYEAQPDKSGLPSDRFSAERPEGSISTLTIQRTEQRDSAMYRCASSLGVGSTDTQYFGPGTRLTVL.

The chain uses TRBV30 and TRBJ2-2; D is possibly TRBD1 or TRBD2 (6 bases each). CDR1 and CDR2 (germline): GTSNPN, SVGIG (reference sequence). The CDR3 spans 13 residues. Here the CDR3 reads CASGQINTGELFF. The CDR3 DNA is TGTGCTAGCGGACAGATAAACACCGGGGAGCTGTTTTTT.

The chain combines TRBV24-1 with TRBJ2-5, with 7 bases aligning to TRBD1. This CDR3 comprises 14 residues. The trim removed 4 bases at V and 5 bases at J, leaving 6 bases unmatched. CDR1 and CDR2 from the germline V gene are KGHDR and SFDVKD. The CDR3 reads CATSDLQGTETQYF. For the CDR3, the DNA is TGTGCCACCAGTGACTTACAGGGGACGGAGACCCAGTACTTC.

The chain joins TRBV5-1 to TRBJ2-1; TRBD2 matches 13 bases. J was trimmed by 7 bases and V by 3 bases; bases with no gene match: 7. CDR3 length equals 16 residues. Germline values: CDR1 SGHRS, CDR2 YFSETQ. CDR3 nucleotides: TGCGCCAGCAGCTCCTCGACTAGCGGGAGGACGAATGAGCAGTTCTTC. This encodes CASSSSTSGRTNEQFF.

This clone appeared once. The V and J genes are TRBV20-1 and TRBJ2-1; 7 positions match TRBD2. V was clipped by 3 bases and J by 0 bases; unmatched bases: 2. This CDR3 is built from 14 residues. Per the germline V gene, CDR1 is DFQATT and CDR2 is SNEGSKA (reference sequence). The CDR3, as DNA: TGCAGTGCTAGTCGGGACTACTCCTACAATGAGCAGTTCTTC. The encoded protein is CSASRDYSYNEQFF.

This clone qualifies as medium-sized. The rearrangement uses TRBV7-9 and TRBJ1-6, with D uncertain. Trimming took 0 bases from V and 5 from J, leaving 5 bases between them. This CDR3 contains 14 residues. Germline V CDR1 and CDR2: SEHNR, FQNEAQ (reference sequence). Written as DNA, the CDR3 is TGTGCCAGCAGCTTAGCGAGGAATAATTCACCCCTCCACTTT. It yields the protein CASSLARNNSPLHF. Complete variable domain (other parts from reference TRBV7-9 and TRBJ1-6): DTGVSQNPRHKITKRGQNVTFRCDPISEHNRLYWYRQTLGQGPEFLTYFQNEAQLEKSRLLSDRFSAERPKGSFSTLEIQRTEQGDSAMYLCASSLARNNSPLHFGNGTRLTVT.

The rearrangement uses TRBV9 and TRBJ1-4, with a weak D call TRBD1 (5 bases). Trimming removed 0 bases from V and 12 bases from J, with 15 bases in between. Germline loops: CDR1 SGDLS, CDR2 YYNGEE. The length of the CDR3 is 14 residues. The CDR3 DNA sequence: TGTGCCAGCAGCGTAGGGGGCAGGGCGGGTCAACTGTTTTTT. Translation: CASSVGGRAGQLFF.

V usage is TRBV28 and J usage is TRBJ2-3; perhaps TRBD2 as D (7 bases). Between the trimmed V and J ends, which lost 10 bases and 2 bases, there was a span of 13 bases. Germline CDR1 reads MDHEN; CDR2 reads SYDVKM. The CDR3 spans 13 residues. The chain's CDR3 is CAIQRDITDTQYF. CDR3 in DNA: TGTGCCATCCAGCGGGACATCACAGATACGCAGTATTTT. Variable domain in full (rest from reference TRBV28 and TRBJ2-3): DVKVTQSSRYLVKRTGEKVFLECVQDMDHENMFWYRQDPGLGLRLIYFSYDVKMKEKGDIPEGYSVSREKKERFSLILESASTNQTSMYLCAIQRDITDTQYFGPGTRLTVL.

This clone was counted a few times. The rearrangement joins TRBV7-9 to TRBJ1-5, with unresolved D. Trimming removed 4 bases from V and 2 bases from J, with 15 bases in between. From germline, CDR1 is SEHNR and CDR2 FQNEAQ (reference sequence). The CDR3 totals 16 residues. DNA for the CDR3: TGTGCCAGCAGCTCCCGGGCCGAGGGTGGCAATCAGCCCCAGCATTTT. Translation: CASSSRAEGGNQPQHF. Complete variable domain (other parts from reference TRBV7-9 and TRBJ1-5): DTGVSQNPRHKITKRGQNVTFRCDPISEHNRLYWYRQTLGQGPEFLTYFQNEAQLEKSRLLSDRFSAERPKGSFSTLEIQRTEQGDSAMYLCASSSRAEGGNQPQHFGDGTRLSIL.

This clone was observed a few times. The gene calls are TRBV28 and TRBJ1-4; D is ambiguous. The CDR3 has 13 residues. Germline V gene lookup returns CDR1 MDHEN and CDR2 SYDVKM. With 8 bases removed from V and 8 bases from J, the gap between germline ends came to 15 bases. The CDR3 DNA follows: TGTGCCAGCTGTGTTCACTTGACCGAAAAACTGTTTTTT. This gives the protein CASCVHLTEKLFF.

The chain carries TRBV29-1 and TRBJ1-2; D remains ambiguous. The V gene lost 1 base and the J gene lost 8 bases, with 8 bases spanning the gap. The CDR3 spans 11 residues. Germline V gene data show CDR1 as SQVTM and CDR2 as ANQGSEA. For the CDR3, the DNA is TGCAGCGTTGAAGCGGGTGGCGGCTACACCTTC. Translating it yields CSVEAGGGYTF.

The rearrangement joins TRBV19 to TRBJ2-1; TRBD1 or TRBD2 may be the D gene (5 bases each). The CDR3 sequence is 11 residues long. V was cut by 3 bases and J by 13 bases, with 10 bases left in between. Germline-derived CDR1 and CDR2 are LNHDA and SQIVND (reference sequence). The CDR3 region is CASSIAGTQFF. The CDR3 DNA follows: TGTGCCAGTAGTATTGCCGGGACCCAGTTCTTC.

This clone was counted only a few times. J is TRBJ2-1 and V is TRBV5-4; TRBD2 matches 7 bases. The CDR3 is 14 amino acids. With V trimmed by 0 bases and J by 6 bases, 3 bases remained unmatched. CDR1 SGHNT and CDR2 YYREEE come from the germline V gene (reference sequence). CDR3 in amino acids: CASSLVGRRNEQFF. The CDR3, as DNA: TGTGCCAGCAGCTTGGTCGGGAGGCGCAATGAGCAGTTCTTC.

V usage is TRBV18 and J usage is TRBJ2-1, with a possible D match to TRBD2 (6 bases). The V end lost 4 bases, the J end lost 2 bases, and 9 bases lay between the germline ends. This CDR3 is 14 amino acids long. Germline assignment: CDR1 KGHSH and CDR2 LQKENI. For the CDR3, the DNA is TGTGCCAGCTCACGGGCGGGAACCTACAATGAGCAGTTCTTC. It codes for CASSRAGTYNEQFF. The full variable domain, completed using reference TRBV18 and TRBJ2-1, is NAGVMQNPRHLVRRRGQEARLRCSPMKGHSHVYWYRQLPEEGLKFMVYLQKENIIDESGMPKERFSAEFPKEGPSILRIQQVVRGDSAAYFCASSRAGTYNEQFFGPGTRLTVL.

The rearrangement links TRBV6-5 to TRBJ1-1, with 10 nucleotides matching TRBD1. This CDR3 comprises 16 residues. The V and J ends lost 2 bases and 1 base, in that order; junction bases with no gene match: 4. Germline assignment: CDR1 MNHEY and CDR2 SVGAGI. The CDR3 DNA reads as TGTGCCAGCAGTTACCCGACAGGGGGCGAGAACACTGAAGCTTTCTTT. Its protein product is CASSYPTGGENTEAFF.

The genes are TRBV3-1 (or the pseudogene TRBV3-2) and TRBJ2-2; 11 nucleotides align to TRBD2. The CDR3 totals 19 residues. Per the germline V gene, CDR1 is LGHDT and CDR2 is YNNKEL (reference sequence). The V segment lost 0 bases and the J segment 5 bases; nucleotides outside the gene matches: 11. The CDR3 spells CASSQDRVAGGPGTGELFF. DNA of the CDR3: TGTGCCAGCAGCCAAGATCGAGTAGCGGGAGGGCCAGGAACCGGGGAGCTGTTTTTT.

Only a few counts were recorded for this clone. The chain uses TRBV5-1 and TRBJ1-2; 7 bases line up with TRBD1. Per germline, CDR1 SGHRS and CDR2 YFSETQ. With 0 bases clipped from V and 6 bases from J, the junction kept 2 bases outside the gene matches. The CDR3 runs to 13 residues. Here the CDR3 reads CASSLDRGDGYTF. CDR3 coding DNA: TGCGCCAGCAGCTTGGACAGGGGAGATGGCTACACCTTC. Full variable domain (remainder filled in from reference TRBV5-1 and TRBJ1-2): KAGVTQTPRYLIKTRGQQVTLSCSPISGHRSVSWYQQTPGQGLQFLFEYFSETQRNKGNFPGRFSGRQFSNSRSEMNVSTLELGDSALYLCASSLDRGDGYTFGSGTRLTVV.